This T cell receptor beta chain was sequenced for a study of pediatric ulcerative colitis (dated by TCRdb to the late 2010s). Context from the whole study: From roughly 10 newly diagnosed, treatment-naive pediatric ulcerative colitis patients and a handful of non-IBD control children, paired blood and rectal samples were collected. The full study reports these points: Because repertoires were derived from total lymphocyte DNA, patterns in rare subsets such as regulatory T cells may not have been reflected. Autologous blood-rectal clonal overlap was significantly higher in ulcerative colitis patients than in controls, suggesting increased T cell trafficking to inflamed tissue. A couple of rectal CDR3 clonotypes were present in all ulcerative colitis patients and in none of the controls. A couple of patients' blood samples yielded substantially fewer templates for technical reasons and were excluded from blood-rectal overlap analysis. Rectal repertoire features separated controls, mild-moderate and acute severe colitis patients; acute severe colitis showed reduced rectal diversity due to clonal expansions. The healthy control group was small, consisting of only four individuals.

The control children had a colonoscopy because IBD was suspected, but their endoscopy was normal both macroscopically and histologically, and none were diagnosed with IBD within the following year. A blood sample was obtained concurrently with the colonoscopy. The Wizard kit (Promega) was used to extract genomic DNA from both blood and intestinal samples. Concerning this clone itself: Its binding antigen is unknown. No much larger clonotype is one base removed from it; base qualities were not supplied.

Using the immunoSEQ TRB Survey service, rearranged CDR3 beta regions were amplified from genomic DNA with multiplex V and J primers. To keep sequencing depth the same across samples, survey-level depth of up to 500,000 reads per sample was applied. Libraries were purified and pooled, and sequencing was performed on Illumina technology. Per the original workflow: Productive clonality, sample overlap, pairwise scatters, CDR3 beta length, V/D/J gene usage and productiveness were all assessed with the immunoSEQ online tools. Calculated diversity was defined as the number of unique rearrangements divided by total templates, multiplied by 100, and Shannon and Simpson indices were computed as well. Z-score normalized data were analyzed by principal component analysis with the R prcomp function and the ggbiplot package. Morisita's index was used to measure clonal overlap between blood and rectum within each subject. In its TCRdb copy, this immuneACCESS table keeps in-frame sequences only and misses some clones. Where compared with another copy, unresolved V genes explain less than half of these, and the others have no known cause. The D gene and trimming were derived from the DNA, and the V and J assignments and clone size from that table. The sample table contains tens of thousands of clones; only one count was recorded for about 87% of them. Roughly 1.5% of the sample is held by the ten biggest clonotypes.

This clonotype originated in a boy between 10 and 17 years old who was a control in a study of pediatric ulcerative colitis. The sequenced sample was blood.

The CDR3 protein sequence reads: CASSLATNEKLFF. The DNA sequence reads TGTGCCAGCAGTTTGGCGACTAATGAAAAACTGTTTTTT. The rearrangement combines TRBV27 with TRBJ1-4; the D gene assignment is ambiguous. V and J lose 3 bases and 2 bases, and a span of 4 bases separates them. The CDR3 contains 13 residues, cysteine and phenylalanine counted. Of the read, only the CDR3 DNA is kept; its 39 bases are in frame from base 1. The germline V gene (reference sequence) yields MNHEY for CDR1 and SMNVEV for CDR2.